The rows below give T cell receptor beta chains drawn from one sample of a study of T-cell reconstitution after alpha-beta-depleted transplantation in children. TCRdb re-called the PCR reads with MiXCR, one entry per CDR3 protein. This table holds over 300,000 distinct CDR3 sequences, under 13% found once. Sequencing used PBMCs from the stem cell graft donor, obtained from the stem cell graft. Receptors originate from a human donor who donated a stem cell graft to a child with acute lymphoblastic leukemia. Each CDR3 is given with its conserved first and last residue.

V gene	J gene	CDR3 protein
TRBV21-1	TRBJ1-5	CATRDRKRDSNQPQHF
TRBV5-4	TRBJ2-1	CASSSSGQGAYEQFF
TRBV5-6	TRBJ2-1	CASSLGILTYNEQFF
TRBV7-9	TRBJ2-5	CASSIDFSGGGETQYF
TRBV3-1	TRBJ2-3	CASSQSRVDTQYF
TRBV7-9	TRBJ2-2	CASSLPGNTGELFF
TRBV25-1	TRBJ1-6	CASSEYRQNSPLHF
TRBV5-1	TRBJ1-2	CASSAIVQGRHYGYTF
TRBV15	TRBJ2-1	CATSRDGDEQFF
TRBV28	TRBJ1-6	CASSLQGAGSGPLHF
TRBV5-1	TRBJ2-7	CASSFDRFYEQYF
TRBV5-1	TRBJ2-3	CASSPGTSGRLFGDTQYF
TRBV2	TRBJ1-4	CASRWGVHEKLFF
TRBV6-1	TRBJ2-3	CASSPRGLAGAADTQYF
TRBV15	TRBJ2-3	CATSTMAGSGSTDTQYF
TRBV5-5	TRBJ2-2	CASSPGFQELFF
TRBV3-1	TRBJ2-7	CASSQDPNGRQGPNEQYF
TRBV5-5	TRBJ2-7	CASSLAGYGSSYEQYF
TRBV20-1	TRBJ2-1	CSARSSTSGPYNEQFF
TRBV2	TRBJ2-1	CASSESPRFNEQFF
TRBV5-1	TRBJ2-7	CASSLSSVSYEQYF
TRBV7-8	TRBJ2-1	CASSSGQGAYNEQFF
TRBV12-3/TRBV12-4	TRBJ1-1	CASSLWSGHTNTEAFF
TRBV5-6	TRBJ1-5	CASTKGGRDQPQHF
TRBV12-3/TRBV12-4	TRBJ2-6	CASSRDRGYSGANVLTF
TRBV30	TRBJ2-7	CAWSRGQGGSEQYF
TRBV20-1	TRBJ1-6	CSARDRTQGVSPSYNSPLHF
TRBV4-1	TRBJ2-7	CASSPSGLAGGPYEQYF
TRBV4-1	TRBJ1-2	CASSQLLGGLGYGYTF
TRBV5-6	TRBJ2-5	CASSSTGFGETQYF
TRBV12-3/TRBV12-4	TRBJ2-2	CASSNQGTNTGELFF
TRBV5-1	TRBJ2-7	CASSSGQPYEQYF
TRBV12-3/TRBV12-4	TRBJ2-7	CASSPRGQGDSEQYF
TRBV9	TRBJ2-3	CASSVTREAPDTQYF
TRBV20-1	TRBJ1-5	CSAKTGGGNQPQHF
TRBV6-5	TRBJ2-1	CASSYSTSGNEQFF
TRBV19	TRBJ1-2	CASSIVDRGYTF
TRBV14	TRBJ1-6	CASSQSGVVSPLHF
TRBV3-1	TRBJ2-5	CASSPRLAPSQETQYF
TRBV5-1	TRBJ1-2	CASSLTSGNYGYTF
TRBV5-6	TRBJ2-1	CASSSLQGGGNEQFF
TRBV28	TRBJ2-1	CASMMTSSYNEQFF
TRBV7-2	TRBJ2-3	CASSLPTGGLRPDTQYF
TRBV7-2	TRBJ2-7	CASSLPEAGGLYF